The present T cell receptor beta chain was sequenced within a study of identical twins. As concerns this clonotype: Its antigen is not known. At one of its ends the junction is not consistent with the germline gene, which may arise from a read error.

The CDR3 is 18 amino acids. CDR1 is SNHLY, CDR2 FYNNEI, per germline. Each CDR3 protein is one row after TCRdb ran MiXCR on the 5' RACE reads. The sample carries about 460,000 distinct CDR3 sequences, more than 13% recorded once. Study-level findings and limits: Cross-sectional statistical analysis, not tracking of the same donors, underpinned the conclusions. Recombination models fit unrelated individuals' TCR alpha sharing but underestimated twins'. The abundant beta clonotypes from cord blood had fewer insertions, and memory repertoires had none of this.

This same sample was also taken into another study, of yellow fever vaccine responses in identical twins. That report adds: As reported, the vaccine T cell response of twins seemed partly convergent and partly personalized.

The specimen was CD4+ T cells sorted from blood. The V gene is TRBV2, the J gene TRBJ2-3, with 7 bases matching TRBD2. This TCR was recovered from a woman aged 18 to 35 in good health. The CDR3 nucleotides are TGTACCAGCAGTTTATTCCGTCCTGGCGGGAGCTCGACAGATACGCAGTATTTT. This encodes CTSSLFRPGGSSTDTQYF. The full variable domain, completed using reference TRBV2 and TRBJ2-3, is EPEVTQTPSHQVTQMGQEVILRCVPISNHLYFYWYRQILGQKVEFLVSFYNNEISEKSEIFDDQFSVERPDGSNFTLKIRSTKLEDSAMYFCTSSLFRPGGSSTDTQYFGPGTRLTVL.